These 13 T cell receptor beta chains share one sample of origin, sequenced in a study of shared clonotypes between healthy human individuals. Repertoires were generated with immunoSEQ multiplex PCR, while TCRdb's copy carries only in-frame clones and drops some. The sample has over 2 million clones, around 95% seen once. Sequencing was done on a sample of naive CD4+ T cells sorted from blood. Sample subset: CD45RA+ positively selected. These receptors all stem from a man younger than 35 in good health.

Remarks on this clone: Other DNA sequences of this sample code for an identical CDR3. The CDR3 DNA follows: TGTGCCAGCAGCCTTAGGGACTCTGGGGCCAACGTCCTGACTTTC. Amino acids: CASSLRDSGANVLTF. V and J are TRBV7-2 and TRBJ2-6; D call uncertain. The CDR3 extends over 15 amino acids. V was shortened by 5 bases and J by 0 bases, with 8 bases between the two germline ends. Germline CDR1 reads SGHTA; CDR2 reads FQGNSA. Looking up the rest from reference TRBV7-2 and TRBJ2-6 gives the full variable domain: GAGVSQSPSNKVTEKGKDVELRCDPISGHTALYWYRQSLGQGLEFLIYFQGNSAPDKSGLPSDRFSAERTGGSVSTLTIQRTQQEDSAVYLCASSLRDSGANVLTFGAGSRLTVL.

This sequence joins TRBV7-8 and TRBJ2-1; 12 bases agree with TRBD2. Trimming at V came to 5 bases and at J to 4 bases, leaving 9 bases not matched to a gene. Germline V gives CDR1 SGHVS, CDR2 FQNEAQ. The CDR3 loop spans 17 amino acids. CDR3 in amino acids: CASSVGSSGRVYNEQFF. The CDR3 DNA follows: TGTGCCAGCAGCGTTGGGTCTAGCGGGAGGGTTTACAATGAGCAGTTCTTC.

The rearrangement uses TRBV10-3 and TRBJ2-1; TRBD2 is a possible D gene (5 bases). Per the germline V gene, CDR1 is ENHRY and CDR2 is SYGVKD. This CDR3 region has 15 residues. V lost 6 bases to trimming and J lost 5 bases, with 17 bases between them. CDR3 sequence (DNA): TGTGCCATCAGCAAACTAGTTCTAAGAGACAATGAGCAGTTCTTC. Protein sequence: CAISKLVLRDNEQFF.

This chain uses TRBV11-2 with TRBJ2-5; TRBD2 aligns across 11 bases. Germline trimming cut 4 bases from V and 2 bases from J; bases unmatched to any gene: 3. This CDR3 is 15 amino acids long. CDR1 is SGHAT, CDR2 FQNNGV, per germline. This chain's CDR3 is CASSSGTSGQETQYF. The CDR3 DNA reads as TGTGCCAGCAGCTCCGGGACTAGCGGACAAGAGACCCAGTACTTC.

The rearrangement uses TRBV4-1 and TRBJ2-2; D gene uncertain. This CDR3 region has 16 residues. Germline V gene data show CDR1 as MGHRA and CDR2 as YSYEKL. Trimming shortened V by 0 bases and J by 1 base, and 9 bases separated the two germline ends. CDR3: CASSQDRQLNTGELFF. CDR3 nucleotides: TGCGCCAGCAGCCAAGATAGGCAGTTGAACACCGGGGAGCTGTTTTTT.

The V gene is TRBV6-5, the J gene TRBJ2-2, with D perhaps matching TRBD1 (6 bases). This CDR3 region has 15 residues. The ends were cut back, 6 bases at V and 0 bases at J, with 11 bases in the middle. The germline gives CDR1 MNHEY, CDR2 SVGAGI. The CDR3 region is CASSLRGANTGELFF. CDR3 sequence (DNA): TGTGCCAGCAGCCTCAGGGGCGCGAACACCGGGGAGCTGTTTTTT.

This rearrangement joins TRBV2 to TRBJ2-5; the D is unclear. Germline CDR1 is SNHLY and CDR2 is FYNNEI. Trimming stripped 7 bases from V and 1 base from J, with 16 bases between. There are 15 residues in the CDR3. Here the CDR3 reads CASIPGQRTQETQYF. CDR3 coding DNA: TGTGCCAGCATCCCCGGGCAACGAACCCAAGAGACCCAGTACTTC. Together with reference TRBV2 and TRBJ2-5, the CDR3 gives the full variable domain: EPEVTQTPSHQVTQMGQEVILRCVPISNHLYFYWYRQILGQKVEFLVSFYNNEISEKSEIFDDQFSVERPDGSNFTLKIRSTKLEDSAMYFCASIPGQRTQETQYFGPGTRLLVL.

The chain carries TRBV5-1 and TRBJ2-7, with TRBD1 matching 7 bases. CDR1 and CDR2 (germline): SGHRS, YFSETQ. The CDR3 is made up of 14 amino acids. After removal of 0 bases from V and 5 bases from J, the junction contained 5 bases not matched to a gene. The chain's CDR3 is CASSLGQGTHEQYF. The CDR3, as DNA: TGCGCCAGCAGCTTGGGACAGGGCACCCACGAGCAGTACTTC.

V is TRBV5-1 and J is TRBJ1-1; the D is unclear. Trimming pared 4 bases from V and 1 base from J, leaving 8 bases between. The V gene's germline CDR1 is SGHRS and CDR2 YFSETQ. This CDR3 spans 13 amino acids. The CDR3 sequence is CASSTRQNTEAFF. For the CDR3, the DNA is TGCGCCAGCAGCACCCGACAGAACACTGAAGCTTTCTTT.

With respect to this clone: A much larger clone lies one base from this, so it may be a read error. This chain uses TRBV7-5 with TRBJ1-6. TRBV7-5 is flagged as a pseudogene. This CDR3 has 15 amino acids. In DNA form, the CDR3 reads TGTGCCAGCAGCCTCGGCCTCGGGTCTAATTCGCCCCTCCACTTT. It encodes CASSLGLGSNSPLHF.

In the case of this clone: Other DNA sequences in this sample translate to the same CDR3. The genes are TRBV5-1 and TRBJ2-2; TRBD1 aligns across 8 bases. The junction had 4 bases not matched to a gene; V was cut back by 1 base and J by 2 bases. Germline loops: CDR1 SGHRS, CDR2 YFSETQ. The CDR3 loop spans 16 amino acids. CDR3 protein: CASSLPGTGNTGELFF. For the CDR3, the DNA is TGCGCCAGCAGCTTGCCCGGGACAGGAAACACCGGGGAGCTGTTTTTT.

The genes are TRBV30 and TRBJ2-7; tentatively, D is TRBD1 (6 bases). V shed 4 bases and J shed 3 bases, with 16 bases lying between them. This CDR3 has 14 residues. Germline CDR1 is GTSNPN and CDR2 is SVGIG (reference sequence). CDR3 DNA: TGTGCCTGGATGATCCCCAGAGGGGGCTACGAGCAGTACTTC. The encoded protein is CAWMIPRGGYEQYF.

The rearrangement links TRBV5-1 to TRBJ2-1, with D possibly matching TRBD2 (5 bases). Germline CDR1 SGHRS, CDR2 YFSETQ. This CDR3 spans 13 amino acids. Trimming took 3 bases from V and 5 from J, leaving 9 bases between them. This CDR3 is CASSYLANNEQFF. The DNA of the CDR3 is TGCGCCAGCAGCTATCTAGCTAACAATGAGCAGTTCTTC.